Sequencing of this T cell receptor (beta chain) was carried out in a study of blood T cell repertoires in COVID-19. Looking at the study overall: COVID-19 samples, acute and convalescent, were from the United States, Italy and Spain. T cells, B-cell-depleted T cells, or PBMCs provided the cDNA or gDNA that served as material.

The germline CDR1 and CDR2 sequences are MGHRA and YSYEKL. The trim removed 0 bases at V and 0 bases at J, leaving 7 bases unmatched. CDR3 length: 18 amino acids. Everyone who took part was roughly 18 to 95 years old, and they came from some 23 US areas. Recovered participants had two consecutive negative NP/OP PCR tests, healthcare professional clearance, or symptom resolution. Generated by immunoSEQ multiplex PCR, the TCRdb table keeps only in-frame clones and is missing some. This sample has around 470,000 clones, with 90% found just once. The sample comprised PBMCs or T cells enriched from blood (not recorded which). V and J are TRBV4-1 and TRBJ1-3, with 8 bases aligning to TRBD1. This TCR derives from a man between 18 and 29 years old who had recovered from COVID-19. This CDR3 is CASSQEDITGGSGNTIYF. The DNA of the CDR3 is TGCGCCAGCAGCCAAGAGGACATTACAGGGGGCTCTGGAAACACCATATATTTT.